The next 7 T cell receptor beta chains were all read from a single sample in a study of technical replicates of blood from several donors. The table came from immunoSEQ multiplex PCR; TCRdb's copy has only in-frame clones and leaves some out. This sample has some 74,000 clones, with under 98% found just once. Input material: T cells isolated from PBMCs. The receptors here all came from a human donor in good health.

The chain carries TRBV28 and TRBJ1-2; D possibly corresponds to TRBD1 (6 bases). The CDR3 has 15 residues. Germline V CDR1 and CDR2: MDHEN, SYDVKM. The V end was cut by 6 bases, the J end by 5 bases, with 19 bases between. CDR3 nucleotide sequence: TGTGCCAGCAGCGGGAACAGGGAGAGGTTTTATGGCTACACCTTC. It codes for CASSGNRERFYGYTF.

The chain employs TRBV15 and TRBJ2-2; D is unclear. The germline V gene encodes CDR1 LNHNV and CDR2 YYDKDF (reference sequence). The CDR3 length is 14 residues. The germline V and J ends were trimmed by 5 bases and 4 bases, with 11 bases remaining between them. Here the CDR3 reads CATSLQMPTGELFF. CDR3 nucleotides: TGTGCCACCAGCTTACAGATGCCCACCGGGGAGCTGTTTTTT.

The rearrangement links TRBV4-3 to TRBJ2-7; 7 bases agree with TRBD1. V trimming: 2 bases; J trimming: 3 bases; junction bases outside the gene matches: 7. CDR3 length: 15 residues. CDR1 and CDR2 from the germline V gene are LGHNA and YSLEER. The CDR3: CASSQQPGQNYEQYF. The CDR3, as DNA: TGCGCCAGCAGCCAACAACCGGGACAGAACTACGAGCAGTACTTC.

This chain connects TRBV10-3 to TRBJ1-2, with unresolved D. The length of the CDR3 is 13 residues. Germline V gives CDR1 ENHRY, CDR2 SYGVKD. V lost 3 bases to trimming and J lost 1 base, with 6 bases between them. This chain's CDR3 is CAISDVINYGYTF. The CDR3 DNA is TGTGCCATCAGTGACGTTATTAACTATGGCTACACCTTC.

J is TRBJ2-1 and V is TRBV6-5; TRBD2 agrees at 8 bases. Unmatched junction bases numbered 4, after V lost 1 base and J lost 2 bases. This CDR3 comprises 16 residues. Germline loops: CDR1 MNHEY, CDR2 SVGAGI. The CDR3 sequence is CASSYLGSGTYNEQFF. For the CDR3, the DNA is TGTGCCAGCAGTTACTTGGGTAGCGGGACCTACAATGAGCAGTTCTTC.

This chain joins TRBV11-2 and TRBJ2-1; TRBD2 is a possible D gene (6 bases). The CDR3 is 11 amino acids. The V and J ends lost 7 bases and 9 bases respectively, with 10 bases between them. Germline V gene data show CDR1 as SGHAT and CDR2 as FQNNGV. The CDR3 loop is CASTPGGEQFF. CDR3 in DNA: TGTGCCAGCACCCCCGGGGGTGAGCAGTTCTTC.

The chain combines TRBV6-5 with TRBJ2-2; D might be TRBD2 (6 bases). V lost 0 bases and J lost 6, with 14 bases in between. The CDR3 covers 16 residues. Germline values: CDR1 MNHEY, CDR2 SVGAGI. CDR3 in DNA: TGTGCCAGCAGTTACTCGACGGGAGAATTAGCCGGGGAGCTGTTTTTT. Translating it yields CASSYSTGELAGELFF.